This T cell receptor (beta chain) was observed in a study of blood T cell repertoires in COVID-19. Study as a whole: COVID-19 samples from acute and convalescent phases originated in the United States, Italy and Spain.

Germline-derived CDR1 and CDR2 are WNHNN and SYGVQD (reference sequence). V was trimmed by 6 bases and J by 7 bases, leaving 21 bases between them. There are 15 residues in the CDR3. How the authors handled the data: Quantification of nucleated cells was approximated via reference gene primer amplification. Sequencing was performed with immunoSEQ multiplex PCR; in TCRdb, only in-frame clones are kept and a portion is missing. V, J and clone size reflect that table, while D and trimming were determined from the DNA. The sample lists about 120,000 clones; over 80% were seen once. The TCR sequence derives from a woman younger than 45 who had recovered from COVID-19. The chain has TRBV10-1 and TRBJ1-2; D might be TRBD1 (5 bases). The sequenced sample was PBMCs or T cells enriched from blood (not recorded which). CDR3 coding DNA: TGCGCCAGCAGCCCAGGGTTTAATGGGGGGGGTGGCTACACCTTC. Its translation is CASSPGFNGGGGYTF.